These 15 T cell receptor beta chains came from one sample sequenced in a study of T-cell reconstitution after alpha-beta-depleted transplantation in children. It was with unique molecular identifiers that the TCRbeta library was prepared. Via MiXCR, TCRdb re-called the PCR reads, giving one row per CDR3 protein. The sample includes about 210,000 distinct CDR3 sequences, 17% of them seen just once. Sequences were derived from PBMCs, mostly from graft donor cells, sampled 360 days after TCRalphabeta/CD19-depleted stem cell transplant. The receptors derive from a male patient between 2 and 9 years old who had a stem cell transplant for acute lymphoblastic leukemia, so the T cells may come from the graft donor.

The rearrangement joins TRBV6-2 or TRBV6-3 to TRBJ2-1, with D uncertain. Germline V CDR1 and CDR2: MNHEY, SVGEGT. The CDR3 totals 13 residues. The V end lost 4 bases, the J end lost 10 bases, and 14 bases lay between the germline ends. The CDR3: CASSFGRLGEQFF. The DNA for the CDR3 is TGTGCCAGCAGTTTTGGGCGGTTGGGCGAGCAGTTCTTC.

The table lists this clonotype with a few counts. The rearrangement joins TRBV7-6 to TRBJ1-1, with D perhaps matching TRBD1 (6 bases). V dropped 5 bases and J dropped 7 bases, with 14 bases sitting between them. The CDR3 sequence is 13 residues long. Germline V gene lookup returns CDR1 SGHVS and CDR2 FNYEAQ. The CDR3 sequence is CASSRGQYGEAFF. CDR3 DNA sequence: TGTGCCAGCAGCAGAGGACAGTATGGTGAAGCTTTCTTT.

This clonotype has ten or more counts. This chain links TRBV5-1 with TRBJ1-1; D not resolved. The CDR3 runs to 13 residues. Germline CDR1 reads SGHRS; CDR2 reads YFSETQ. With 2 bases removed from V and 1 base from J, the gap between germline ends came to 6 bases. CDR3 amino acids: CASSLRENTEAFF. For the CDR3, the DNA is TGCGCCAGCAGCTTAAGGGAGAACACTGAAGCTTTCTTT.

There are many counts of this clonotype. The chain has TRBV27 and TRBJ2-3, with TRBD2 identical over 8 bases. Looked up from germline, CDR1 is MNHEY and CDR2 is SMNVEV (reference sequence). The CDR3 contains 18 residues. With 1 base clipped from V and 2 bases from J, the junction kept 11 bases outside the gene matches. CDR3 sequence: CASSLFGGALRITDTQYF. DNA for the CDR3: TGTGCCAGCAGTTTATTCGGGGGGGCCCTCCGGATCACAGATACGCAGTATTTT.

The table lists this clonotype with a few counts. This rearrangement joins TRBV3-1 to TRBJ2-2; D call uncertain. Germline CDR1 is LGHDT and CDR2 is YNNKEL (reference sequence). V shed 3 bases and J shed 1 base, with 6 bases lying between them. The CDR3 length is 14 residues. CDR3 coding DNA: TGTGCCAGCAGCCAGACTTGGAACACCGGGGAGCTGTTTTTT. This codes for CASSQTWNTGELFF.

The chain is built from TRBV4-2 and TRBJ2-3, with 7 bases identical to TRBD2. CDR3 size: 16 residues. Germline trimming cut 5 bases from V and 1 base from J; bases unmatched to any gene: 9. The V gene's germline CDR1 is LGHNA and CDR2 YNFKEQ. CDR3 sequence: CASSSPPSGGTDTQYF. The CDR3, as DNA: TGTGCCAGCAGCTCACCCCCTAGCGGAGGCACAGATACGCAGTATTTT.

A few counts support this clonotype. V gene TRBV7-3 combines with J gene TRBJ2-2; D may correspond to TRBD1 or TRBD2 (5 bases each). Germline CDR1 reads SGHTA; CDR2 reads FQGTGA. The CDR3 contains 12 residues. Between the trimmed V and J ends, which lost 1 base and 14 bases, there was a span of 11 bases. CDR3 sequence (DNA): TGTGCCAGCAGCTTAAATAGGGACCAACTGTTTTTT. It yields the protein CASSLNRDQLFF.

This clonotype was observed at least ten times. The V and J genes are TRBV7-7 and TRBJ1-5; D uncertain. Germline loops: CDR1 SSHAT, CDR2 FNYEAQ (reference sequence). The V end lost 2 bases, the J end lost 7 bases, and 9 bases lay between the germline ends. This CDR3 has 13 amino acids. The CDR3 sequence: CASSLFLGQPQHF. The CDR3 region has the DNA TGTGCCAGCAGCTTATTCCTGGGGCAGCCCCAGCATTTT.

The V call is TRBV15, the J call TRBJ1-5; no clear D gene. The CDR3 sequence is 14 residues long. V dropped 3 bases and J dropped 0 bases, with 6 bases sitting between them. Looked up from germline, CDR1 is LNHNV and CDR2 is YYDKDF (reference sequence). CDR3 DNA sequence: TGTGCCACCAGCAGGGCCAATAGCAATCAGCCCCAGCATTTT. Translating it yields CATSRANSNQPQHF.

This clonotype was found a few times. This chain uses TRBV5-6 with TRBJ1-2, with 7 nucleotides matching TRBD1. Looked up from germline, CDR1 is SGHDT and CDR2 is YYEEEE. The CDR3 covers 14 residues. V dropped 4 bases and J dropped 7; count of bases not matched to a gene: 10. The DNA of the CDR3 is TGTGCCAGCAGCGTCGACAGGGAGGTGCGTGGCTACACCTTC. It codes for CASSVDREVRGYTF.

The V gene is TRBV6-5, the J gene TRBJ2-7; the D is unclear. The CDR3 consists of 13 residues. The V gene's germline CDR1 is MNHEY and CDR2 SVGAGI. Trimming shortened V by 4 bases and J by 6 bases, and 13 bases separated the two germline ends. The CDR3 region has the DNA TGTGCCAGCAGTTTGAGGTCGGCGCGCGAGCAGTACTTC. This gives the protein CASSLRSAREQYF.

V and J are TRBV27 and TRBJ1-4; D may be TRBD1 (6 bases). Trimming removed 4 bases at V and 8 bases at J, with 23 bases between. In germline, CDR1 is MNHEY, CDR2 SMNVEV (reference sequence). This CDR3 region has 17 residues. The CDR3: CASSYEGHPNHYEKLFF. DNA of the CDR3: TGTGCCAGCAGTTACGAGGGACACCCGAACCATTACGAAAAACTGTTTTTT.

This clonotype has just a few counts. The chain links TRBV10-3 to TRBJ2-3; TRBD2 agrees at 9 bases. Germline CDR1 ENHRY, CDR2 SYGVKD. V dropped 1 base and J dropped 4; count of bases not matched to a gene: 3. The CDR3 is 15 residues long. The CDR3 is CAISEFSGSADTQYF. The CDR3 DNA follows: TGTGCCATCAGTGAGTTTAGCGGGAGTGCAGATACGCAGTATTTT.

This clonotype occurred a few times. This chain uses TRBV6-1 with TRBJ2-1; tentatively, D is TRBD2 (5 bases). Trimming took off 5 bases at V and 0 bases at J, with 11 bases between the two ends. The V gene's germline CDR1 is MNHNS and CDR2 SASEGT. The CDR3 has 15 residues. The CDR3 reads CASSTGIASYNEQFF. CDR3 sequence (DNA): TGTGCCAGCAGTACCGGGATTGCCTCCTACAATGAGCAGTTCTTC.

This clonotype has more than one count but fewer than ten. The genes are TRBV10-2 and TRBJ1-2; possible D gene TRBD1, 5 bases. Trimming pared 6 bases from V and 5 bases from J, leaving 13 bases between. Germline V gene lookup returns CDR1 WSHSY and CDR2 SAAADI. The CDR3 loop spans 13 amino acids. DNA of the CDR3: TGCGCCAGCAGCCCCGACAGAAAATATGGCTACACCTTC. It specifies CASSPDRKYGYTF.